The 17 T cell receptor beta chains below come from one sample, sequenced in a study of T cell responses to AZD1222 COVID-19 vaccine. TCRdb's copy holds only in-frame clones and misses some; the assay was immunoSEQ multiplex PCR. This sample carries 150,000 or so clones, 80% to 95% of them seen once, and the ten largest clones take approximately 1.5%. The sample consisted of peripheral blood, taken on day 0 of AZD1222 vaccination. The receptors originated from an adult in good health.

The rearrangement joins TRBV29-1 to TRBJ1-2; a weak D match, TRBD1 (5 bases). The germline gives CDR1 SQVTM, CDR2 ANQGSEA. The V end lost 4 bases, the J end lost 0 bases, and 12 bases lay between the germline ends. This CDR3 spans 14 amino acids. CDR3 coding DNA: TGCAGCGTTGGCGGGGGGGGAGCTAACTATGGCTACACCTTC. Translated, it gives CSVGGGGANYGYTF.

This rearrangement joins TRBV4-1 to TRBJ2-4; 7 bases are a match to TRBD2. Trimming removed 1 base from V and 12 bases from J; junction bases left unmatched: 12. CDR3 size: 15 residues. The germline V gene has CDR1 MGHRA and CDR2 YSYEKL. This CDR3 reads CASSQALTSATAQYF. CDR3 DNA sequence: TGCGCCAGCAGCCAAGCTTTAACTAGCGCTACTGCTCAGTACTTC.

V is TRBV6-2 or TRBV6-3 and J is TRBJ2-1; 11 nucleotides agree with TRBD2. The junction had 14 bases not matched to a gene; V was cut back by 5 bases and J by 5 bases. Per the germline V gene, CDR1 is MNHEY and CDR2 is SVGEGT. This CDR3 comprises 18 residues. The chain's CDR3 is CASSPLSGRAGSHNEQFF. CDR3 bases: TGTGCCAGCAGTCCCCTTAGCGGGAGGGCGGGGTCACACAATGAGCAGTTCTTC.

The sample holds one count of this clone. The chain links TRBV30 to TRBJ2-5; TRBD2 matches at 11 bases. The CDR3 is 15 residues long. Germline V gives CDR1 GTSNPN, CDR2 SVGIG (reference sequence). J lost 4 bases, V lost 2 bases, and 6 bases had no gene match. The CDR3 reads CAWSRGLAVLETQYF. The CDR3 DNA reads as TGTGCCTGGAGTCGGGGACTAGCGGTTTTAGAGACCCAGTACTTC.

This rearrangement joins TRBV15 to TRBJ2-7; 8 bases align to TRBD2. Germline V gene lookup returns CDR1 LNHNV and CDR2 YYDKDF (reference sequence). The junction had 13 bases not matched to a gene; V was cut back by 6 bases and J by 6 bases. There are 15 residues in the CDR3. The CDR3 region is CATSLRSGSAGEQYF. For the CDR3, the DNA is TGTGCCACCAGTCTTAGAAGCGGGAGTGCTGGCGAGCAGTACTTC. Drawing the rest from reference TRBV15 and TRBJ2-7, the complete variable domain is DAMVIQNPRYQVTQFGKPVTLSCSQTLNHNVMYWYQQKSSQAPKLLFHYYDKDFNNEADTPDNFQSRRPNTSFCFLDIRSPGLGDTAMYLCATSLRSGSAGEQYFGPGTRLTVT.

The chain uses TRBV30 and TRBJ2-2; maybe TRBD1 (5 bases). The CDR3 covers 15 residues. The germline CDR1 and CDR2 sequences are GTSNPN and SVGIG (reference sequence). V shed 0 bases and J shed 6 bases, with 14 bases lying between them. The DNA for the CDR3 is TGTGCCTGGAGTGTCAGGGTACGGGCGTCCGGGGAGCTGTTTTTT. It is translated as CAWSVRVRASGELFF. Full variable domain (outside the CDR3, taken from reference TRBV30 and TRBJ2-2): SQTIHQWPATLVQPVGSPLSLECTVEGTSNPNLYWYRQAAGRGLQLLFYSVGIGQISSEVPQNLSASRPQDRQFILSSKKLLLSDSGFYLCAWSVRVRASGELFFGEGSRLTVL.

V gene TRBV11-2 combines with J gene TRBJ2-3; a weak D match, TRBD2 (6 bases). CDR1 and CDR2 from the germline V gene are SGHAT and FQNNGV. V lost 0 bases and J lost 6, with 7 bases in between. CDR3 length equals 13 residues. CDR3: CASSLEGGDTQYF. DNA for the CDR3: TGTGCCAGCAGCTTAGAAGGAGGGGATACGCAGTATTTT.

This clone was detected only once. The chain recombines TRBV14 with TRBJ2-2; TRBD2 matches 10 bases. Trimming took 0 bases from V and 2 from J; bases not matched to a gene: 9. Looked up from germline, CDR1 is SGHDN and CDR2 is FVKESK. The CDR3 is made up of 19 amino acids. The CDR3 spells CASSQEGSAGGRNTGELFF. The DNA of the CDR3 is TGTGCCAGCAGCCAAGAAGGGTCAGCGGGAGGGCGAAACACCGGGGAGCTGTTTTTT.

The V gene is TRBV7-6, the J gene TRBJ2-7; 11 bases are a match to TRBD1. Germline CDR1 reads SGHVS; CDR2 reads FNYEAQ. V shed 5 bases and J 1 base; nucleotides not matched to a gene: 4. The CDR3 runs to 15 residues. CDR3 in DNA: TGTGCCAGCAGCATGGACAGGGGGCTGTCCTACGAGCAGTACTTC. It yields the protein CASSMDRGLSYEQYF.

V and J are TRBV7-2 and TRBJ2-7, with 9 bases lining up with TRBD2. CDR3 size: 18 residues. V shed 5 bases, J shed 3 bases, and the junction held 17 bases outside the gene matches. Germline V gene sequence: CDR1 SGHTA, CDR2 FQGNSA. CDR3 DNA sequence: TGTGCCAGCAGCCCCAGGGGTGCTAGCGGGATAGTTTACTACGAGCAGTACTTC. It is translated as CASSPRGASGIVYYEQYF.

J is TRBJ1-1 and V is TRBV7-2; no clear D. The CDR3 contains 12 residues. V dropped 1 base and J dropped 2 bases, with 2 bases sitting between them. From germline, CDR1 is SGHTA and CDR2 FQGNSA. CDR3 region: CASSLDNTEAFF. The CDR3 nucleotides are TGTGCCAGCAGCTTAGATAACACTGAAGCTTTCTTT.

The chain employs TRBV7-2 and TRBJ2-3; D call uncertain. This CDR3 contains 14 residues. Trimming shortened V by 0 bases and J by 0 bases, and 4 bases separated the two germline ends. Germline V gene data show CDR1 as SGHTA and CDR2 as FQGNSA. The CDR3 sequence: CASSLASSTDTQYF. The CDR3 DNA follows: TGTGCCAGCAGCTTAGCAAGTAGCACAGATACGCAGTATTTT.

The chain is built from TRBV5-6 and TRBJ2-2; no reliable D call. Trimming shortened V by 1 base and J by 0 bases, and 7 bases separated the two germline ends. The CDR3 runs 15 residues. Per germline, CDR1 SGHDT and CDR2 YYEEEE. The CDR3 region is CASSLYGSNTGELFF. Written as DNA, the CDR3 is TGTGCCAGCAGCTTGTACGGGTCGAACACCGGGGAGCTGTTTTTT.

The chain combines TRBV5-8 with TRBJ1-2; 8 bases line up with TRBD1. The length of the CDR3 is 14 residues. Germline V gives CDR1 SGHTS, CDR2 YDEGEE. V was clipped by 3 bases and J by 3 bases; unmatched bases: 4. CDR3 sequence reads: CASSSGQGYYGYTF. The CDR3 DNA reads as TGTGCCAGCAGCTCAGGACAGGGTTACTATGGCTACACCTTC.

The V gene is TRBV7-9, the J gene TRBJ2-3, with 7 bases identical to TRBD2. Germline CDR1 and CDR2: SEHNR and FQNEAQ (reference sequence). V lost 3 bases and J lost 6; bases outside the gene matches: 3. This CDR3 has 13 residues. The CDR3 coding sequence is TGTGCCAGCAGCTTCCCCGGGGGGGATACGCAGTATTTT. Its translation is CASSFPGGDTQYF.

The chain has TRBV5-4 and TRBJ2-7; 14 bases fit TRBD2. CDR3 length: 18 amino acids. V dropped 4 bases and J dropped 2; count of bases not matched to a gene: 11. From germline, CDR1 is SGHNT and CDR2 YYREEE (reference sequence). The DNA of the CDR3 is TGTGCCAGCAGCCAGTGGGGGGGACTAGCGGGAGTAGCCTACGAGCAGTACTTC. It codes for CASSQWGGLAGVAYEQYF.

This rearrangement joins TRBV4-2 to TRBJ1-1; D uncertain. The CDR3 spans 14 residues. V lost 0 bases, J lost 2 bases, and 7 bases lay in between. The germline V gene has CDR1 LGHNA and CDR2 YNFKEQ. CDR3 protein: CASSQELRNTEAFF. As DNA, the CDR3 is TGTGCCAGCAGCCAAGAACTCCGAAACACTGAAGCTTTCTTT.